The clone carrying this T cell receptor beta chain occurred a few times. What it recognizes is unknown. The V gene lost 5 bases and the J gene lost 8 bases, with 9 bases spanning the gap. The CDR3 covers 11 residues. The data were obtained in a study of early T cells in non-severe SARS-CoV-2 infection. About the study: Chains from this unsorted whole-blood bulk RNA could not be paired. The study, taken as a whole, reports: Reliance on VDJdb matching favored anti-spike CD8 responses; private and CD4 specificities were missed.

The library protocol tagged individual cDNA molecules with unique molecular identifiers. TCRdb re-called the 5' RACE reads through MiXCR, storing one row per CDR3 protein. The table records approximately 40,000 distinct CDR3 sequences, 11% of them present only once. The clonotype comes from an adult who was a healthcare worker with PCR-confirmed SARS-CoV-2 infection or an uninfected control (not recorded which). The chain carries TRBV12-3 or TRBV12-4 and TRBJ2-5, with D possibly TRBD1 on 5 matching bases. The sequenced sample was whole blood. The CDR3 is CASSQGSTQYF. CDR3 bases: TGTGCCAGCAGTCAGGGTAGCACCCAGTACTTC.